This T cell receptor beta chain originates from a study of beta chain features in type 1 diabetes. This clone has only a few counts. Its antigen is not identified. The same CDR3 also results from other DNA sequences found in this sample. Expressed TCRB transcripts got sequenced, as all isolated RNA was reverse transcribed. TCRdb's copy holds only in-frame clones and misses some; the assay was immunoSEQ multiplex PCR. This sample has roughly 150,000 clones; around 63% occur once, and the top ten carry 0.08% to 0.09%. Regarding the study as a whole: All four CD4+ subsets of Type 1 diabetes patients contained TCRB CDR3s that were moderately but significantly shorter.

CDR1 is LGHNA and CDR2 is YSLEER in the germline V gene. CDR3 length equals 14 residues. V gave up 0 bases and J gave up 3 bases, with 7 bases separating them. The rearrangement uses TRBV4-3 and TRBJ2-3; D unresolved. Sequenced input: naive CD4+ T cells from blood. The source of this sequence is a man in his thirties or forties with type 1 diabetes. The CDR3 spells CASSQDAATDTQYF. The CDR3 DNA is TGCGCCAGCAGCCAAGATGCAGCGACAGATACGCAGTATTTT.